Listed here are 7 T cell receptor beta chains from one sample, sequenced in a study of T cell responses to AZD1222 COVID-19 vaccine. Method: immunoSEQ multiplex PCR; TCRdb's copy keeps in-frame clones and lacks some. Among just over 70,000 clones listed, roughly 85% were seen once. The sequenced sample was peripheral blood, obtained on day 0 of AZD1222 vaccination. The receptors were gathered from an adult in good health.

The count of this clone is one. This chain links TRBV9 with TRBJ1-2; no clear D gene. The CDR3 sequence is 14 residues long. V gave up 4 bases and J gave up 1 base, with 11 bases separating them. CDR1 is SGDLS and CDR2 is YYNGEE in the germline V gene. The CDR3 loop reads CASSRTGDNYGYTF. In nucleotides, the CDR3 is TGTGCCAGCAGCCGTACGGGAGATAACTATGGCTACACCTTC.

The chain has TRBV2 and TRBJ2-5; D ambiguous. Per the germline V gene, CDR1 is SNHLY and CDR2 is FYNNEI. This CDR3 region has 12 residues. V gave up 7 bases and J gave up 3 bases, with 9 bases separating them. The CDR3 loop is CASTPRKETQYF. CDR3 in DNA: TGTGCCAGCACCCCTAGAAAAGAGACCCAGTACTTC.

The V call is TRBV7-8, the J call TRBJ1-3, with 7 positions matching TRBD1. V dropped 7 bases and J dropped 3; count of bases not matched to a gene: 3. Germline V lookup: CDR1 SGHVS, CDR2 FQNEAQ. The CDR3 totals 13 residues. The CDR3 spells CASKGAGGNTIYF. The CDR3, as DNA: TGTGCCAGCAAGGGGGCAGGTGGAAACACCATATATTTT.

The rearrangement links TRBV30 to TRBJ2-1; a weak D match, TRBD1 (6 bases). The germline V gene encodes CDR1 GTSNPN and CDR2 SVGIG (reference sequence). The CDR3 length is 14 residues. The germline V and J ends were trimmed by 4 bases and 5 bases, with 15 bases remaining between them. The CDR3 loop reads CAWNRPGQNNEQFF. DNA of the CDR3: TGTGCCTGGAATCGTCCGGGACAAAACAATGAGCAGTTCTTC.

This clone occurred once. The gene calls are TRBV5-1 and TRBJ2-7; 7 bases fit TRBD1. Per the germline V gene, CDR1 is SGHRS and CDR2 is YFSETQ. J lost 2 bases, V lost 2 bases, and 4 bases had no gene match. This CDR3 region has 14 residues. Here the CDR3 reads CASSFDRAAYEQYF. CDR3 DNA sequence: TGCGCCAGCAGCTTTGACAGGGCCGCCTACGAGCAGTACTTC.

Here the CDR3 reads CASSEGPAKNIQYF. The DNA of the CDR3 is TGCGCCAGCAGTGAGGGTCCAGCCAAAAACATTCAGTACTTC. The V and J genes are TRBV5-1 and TRBJ2-4; D might be TRBD2 (5 bases). The CDR3 has 14 amino acids. The V and J ends lost 5 bases and 0 bases respectively, with 9 bases between them. Germline lookup yields CDR1 SGHRS and CDR2 YFSETQ.

The CDR3 loop reads CATSGPLGTEAFF. CDR3 in DNA: TGTGCCACCAGCGGCCCCTTAGGCACTGAAGCTTTCTTT. The rearrangement joins TRBV15 to TRBJ1-1; D remains unclear. From germline, CDR1 is LNHNV and CDR2 YYDKDF (reference sequence). Trimming stripped 5 bases from V and 4 bases from J, with 11 bases between. The length of the CDR3 is 13 residues.